This T cell receptor (beta chain) is drawn from a study of blood T cell repertoires in COVID-19. Study as a whole: Sample material is recorded as cDNA or gDNA derived from T cells, B-cell-depleted T cells, or PBMCs.

Some clones are missing from TCRdb's copy, which holds only in-frame ones; the method was immunoSEQ multiplex PCR. The table has about 180,000 clones, more than 75% seen once. Unmatched junction bases numbered 10, after V lost 5 bases and J lost 2 bases. Germline lookup yields CDR1 LNHDA and CDR2 SQIVND (reference sequence). This CDR3 has 16 amino acids. Material for sequencing was peripheral blood. The chain employs TRBV19 and TRBJ1-2, with 8 bases aligning to TRBD1. This receptor was identified in a person aged 70 to 85 with COVID-19, enrolled during active disease. CDR3 nucleotide sequence: TGTGCCAGTAGTTCCCGACAGGGGTTTATAAACTATGGCTACACCTTC. This encodes CASSSRQGFINYGYTF.